This T cell receptor (beta chain) is from a study of CD8+ T cells in alopecia areata. General study results and limits: Lesional scalp displayed greater clonality than normal scalp, most notably in alopecia totalis/universalis. Compared with mice, patients displayed less clear TCR sharing, possibly for HLA-related reasons.

It was from alopecia areata patients that lesional scalp punch biopsies and peripheral blood were collected. The researchers isolated CD4+ and CD8+ T cells from PBMCs by sorting. V was trimmed by 4 bases and J by 8 bases, leaving 17 bases between them. Germline values: CDR1 MGHRA, CDR2 YSYEKL. The CDR3 consists of 15 residues. Investigators isolated RNA and reverse transcribed it into cDNA to act as the sequencing template. Produced via immunoSEQ multiplex PCR; TCRdb's table is partial and in-frame only. The sample yields some 210,000 clones, roughly 57% seen once. This clone was counted a few times. Its antigen is still unknown.

The chain recombines TRBV4-1 with TRBJ1-4; D not certain. Sample: CD4+ T cells sorted from blood, taken at week 0. The TCR comes from a human donor with alopecia areata. The CDR3 bases are TGCGCCAGCAGCCGCATAACTAAGATGGAAGAAAAACTGTTTTTT. Protein sequence: CASSRITKMEEKLFF.